Sequencing of this T cell receptor beta chain was carried out in a study of post-analysis software for immune sequencing data. Overall study results and limits: Significantly lower normalized Chao1 diversity was seen in multiple sclerosis patients than in controls.

In regard to this clonotype: The antigen is unknown.

The authors incorporated unique molecular identifiers into the TCR beta cDNA libraries. TCRdb itself ran the PCR reads through MiXCR, one entry per CDR3 protein. The sample includes approximately 730,000 distinct CDR3 sequences, under 60% of them seen just once. This TCR came from a girl aged 5-17 years with multiple sclerosis. The sample was blood.

As DNA, the CDR3 is TGCAGCGTTGAAGATTGGGACTTAACGGAGACCCAGTACTTC. The encoded protein is CSVEDWDLTETQYF. The chain recombines TRBV29-1 with TRBJ2-5; D is perhaps TRBD2 (6 bases). CDR3 size: 14 residues. The V end was cut by 0 bases, the J end by 5 bases, with 13 bases between. Germline loops: CDR1 SQVTM, CDR2 ANQGSEA.